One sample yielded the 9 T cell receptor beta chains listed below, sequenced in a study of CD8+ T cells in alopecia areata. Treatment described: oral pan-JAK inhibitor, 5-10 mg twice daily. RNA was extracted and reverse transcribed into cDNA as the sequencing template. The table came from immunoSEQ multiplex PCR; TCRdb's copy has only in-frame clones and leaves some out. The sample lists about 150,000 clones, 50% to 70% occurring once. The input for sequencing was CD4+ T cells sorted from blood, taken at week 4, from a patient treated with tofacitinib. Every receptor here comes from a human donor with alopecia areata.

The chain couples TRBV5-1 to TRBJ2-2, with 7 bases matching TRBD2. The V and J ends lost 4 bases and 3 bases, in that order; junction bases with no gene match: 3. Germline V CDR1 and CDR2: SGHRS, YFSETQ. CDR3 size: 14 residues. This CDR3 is CASSPSGDTGELFF. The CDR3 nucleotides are TGCGCCAGCAGCCCGAGCGGGGACACCGGGGAGCTGTTTTTT.

The CDR3 bases are TGTGCCAGCAGGACGGCGAACACTGAAGCTTTCTTT. This codes for CASRTANTEAFF. The chain joins TRBV4-2 to TRBJ1-1; D ambiguous. Germline CDR1 and CDR2: LGHNA and YNFKEQ. The CDR3 sequence is 12 residues long. The V end was cut by 6 bases, the J end by 1 base, with 6 bases between.

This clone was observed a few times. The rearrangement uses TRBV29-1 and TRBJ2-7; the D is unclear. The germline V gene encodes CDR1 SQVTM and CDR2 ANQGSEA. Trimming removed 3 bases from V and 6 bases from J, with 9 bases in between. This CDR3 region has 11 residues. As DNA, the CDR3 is TGCAGCGTTGACAGCGTCTCCGAGCAGTACTTC. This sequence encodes CSVDSVSEQYF.

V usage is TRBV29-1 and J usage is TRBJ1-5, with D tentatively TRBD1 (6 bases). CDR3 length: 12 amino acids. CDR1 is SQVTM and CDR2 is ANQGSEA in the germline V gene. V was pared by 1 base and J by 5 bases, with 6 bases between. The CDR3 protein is CSVEGGHQPQHF. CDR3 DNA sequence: TGCAGCGTTGAAGGGGGGCATCAGCCCCAGCATTTT.

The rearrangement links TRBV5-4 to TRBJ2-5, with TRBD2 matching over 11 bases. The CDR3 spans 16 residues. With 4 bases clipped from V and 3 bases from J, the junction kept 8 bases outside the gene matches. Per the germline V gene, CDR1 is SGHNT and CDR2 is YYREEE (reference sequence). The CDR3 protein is CASSPVGSGGEETQYF. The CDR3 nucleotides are TGTGCCAGCAGCCCCGTGGGTAGCGGGGGGGAAGAGACCCAGTACTTC.

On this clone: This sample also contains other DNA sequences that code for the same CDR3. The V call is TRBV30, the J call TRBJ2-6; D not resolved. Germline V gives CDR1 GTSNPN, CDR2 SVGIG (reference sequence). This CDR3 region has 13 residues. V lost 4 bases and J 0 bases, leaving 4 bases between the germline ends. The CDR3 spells CAWTVSGANVLTF. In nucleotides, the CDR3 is TGTGCCTGGACCGTCTCTGGGGCCAACGTCCTGACTTTC.

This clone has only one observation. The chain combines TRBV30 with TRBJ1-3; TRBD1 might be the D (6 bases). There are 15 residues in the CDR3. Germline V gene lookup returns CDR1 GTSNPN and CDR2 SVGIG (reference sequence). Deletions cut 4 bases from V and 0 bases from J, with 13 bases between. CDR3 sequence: CAWKQGLISGNTIYF. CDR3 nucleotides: TGTGCCTGGAAACAGGGCCTGATCTCTGGAAACACCATATATTTT. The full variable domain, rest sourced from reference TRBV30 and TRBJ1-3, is SQTIHQWPATLVQPVGSPLSLECTVEGTSNPNLYWYRQAAGRGLQLLFYSVGIGQISSEVPQNLSASRPQDRQFILSSKKLLLSDSGFYLCAWKQGLISGNTIYFGEGSWLTVV.

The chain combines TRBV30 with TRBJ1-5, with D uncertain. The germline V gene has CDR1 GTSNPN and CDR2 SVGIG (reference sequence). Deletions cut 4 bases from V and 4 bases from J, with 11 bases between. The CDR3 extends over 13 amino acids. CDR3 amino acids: CAWNRGPNQPQHF. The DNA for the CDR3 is TGTGCCTGGAATAGAGGGCCTAATCAGCCCCAGCATTTT.

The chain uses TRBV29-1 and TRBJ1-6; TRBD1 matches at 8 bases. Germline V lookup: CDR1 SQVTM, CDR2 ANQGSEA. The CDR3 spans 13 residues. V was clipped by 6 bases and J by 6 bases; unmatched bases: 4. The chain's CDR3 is CSVGDRPNSPLHF. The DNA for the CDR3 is TGCAGCGTCGGGGACAGGCCTAATTCACCCCTCCACTTT.